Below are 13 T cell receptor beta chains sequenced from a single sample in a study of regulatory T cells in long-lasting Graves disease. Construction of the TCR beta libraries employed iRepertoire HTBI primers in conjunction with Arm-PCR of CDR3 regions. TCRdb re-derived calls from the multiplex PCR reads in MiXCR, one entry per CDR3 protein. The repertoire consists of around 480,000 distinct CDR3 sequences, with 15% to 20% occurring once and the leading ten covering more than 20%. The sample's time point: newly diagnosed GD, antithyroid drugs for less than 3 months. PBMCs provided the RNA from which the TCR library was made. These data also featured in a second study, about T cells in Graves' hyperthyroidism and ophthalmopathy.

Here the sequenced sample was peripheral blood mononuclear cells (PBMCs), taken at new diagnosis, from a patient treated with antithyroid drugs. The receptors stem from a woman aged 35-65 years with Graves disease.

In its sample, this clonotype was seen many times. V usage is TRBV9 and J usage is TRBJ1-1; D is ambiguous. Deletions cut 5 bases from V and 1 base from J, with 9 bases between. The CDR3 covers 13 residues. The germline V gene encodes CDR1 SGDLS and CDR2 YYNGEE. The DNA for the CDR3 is TGTGCCAGCAGTCGAAATGGGAACACTGAAGCTTTCTTT. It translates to CASSRNGNTEAFF.

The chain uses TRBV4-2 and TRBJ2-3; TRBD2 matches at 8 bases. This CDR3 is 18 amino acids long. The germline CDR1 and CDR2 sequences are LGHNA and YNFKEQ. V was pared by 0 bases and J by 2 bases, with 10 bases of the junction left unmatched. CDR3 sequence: CASSQDPVTAGVTDTQYF. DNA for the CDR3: TGTGCCAGCAGCCAAGATCCGGTCACAGCGGGGGTCACAGATACGCAGTATTTT.

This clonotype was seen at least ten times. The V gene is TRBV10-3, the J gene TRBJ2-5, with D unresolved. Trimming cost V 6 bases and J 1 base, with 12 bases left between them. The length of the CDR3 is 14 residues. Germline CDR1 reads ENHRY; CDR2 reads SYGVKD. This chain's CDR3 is CAISGQESQETQYF. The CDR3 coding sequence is TGTGCCATCAGCGGGCAAGAAAGCCAAGAGACCCAGTACTTC.

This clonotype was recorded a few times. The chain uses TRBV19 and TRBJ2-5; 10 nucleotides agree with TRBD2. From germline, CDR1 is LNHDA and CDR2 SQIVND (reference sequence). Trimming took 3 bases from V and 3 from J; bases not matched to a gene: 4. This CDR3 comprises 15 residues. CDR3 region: CASSILAGGKETQYF. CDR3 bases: TGTGCCAGTAGTATTTTAGCGGGGGGTAAAGAGACCCAGTACTTC.

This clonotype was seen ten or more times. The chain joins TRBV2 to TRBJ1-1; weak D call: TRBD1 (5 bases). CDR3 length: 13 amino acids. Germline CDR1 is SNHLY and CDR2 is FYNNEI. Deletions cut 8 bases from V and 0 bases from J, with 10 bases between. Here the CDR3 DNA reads TGTGCCAGCGAACAGGCCCTGAACACTGAAGCTTTCTTT. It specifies CASEQALNTEAFF. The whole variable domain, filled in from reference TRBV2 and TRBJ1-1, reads EPEVTQTPSHQVTQMGQEVILRCVPISNHLYFYWYRQILGQKVEFLVSFYNNEISEKSEIFDDQFSVERPDGSNFTLKIRSTKLEDSAMYFCASEQALNTEAFFGQGTRLTVV.

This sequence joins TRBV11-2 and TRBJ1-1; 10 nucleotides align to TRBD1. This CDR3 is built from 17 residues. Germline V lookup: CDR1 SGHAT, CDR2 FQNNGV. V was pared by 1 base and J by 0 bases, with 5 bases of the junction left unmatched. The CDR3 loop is CASSLGRDRGVNTEAFF. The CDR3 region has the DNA TGTGCCAGCAGCTTAGGCCGGGACAGGGGTGTGAACACTGAAGCTTTCTTT.

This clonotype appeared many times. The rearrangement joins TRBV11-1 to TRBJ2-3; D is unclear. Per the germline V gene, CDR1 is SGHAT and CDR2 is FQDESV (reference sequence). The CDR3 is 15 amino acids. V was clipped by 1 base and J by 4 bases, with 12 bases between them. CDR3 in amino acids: CASSLGLSPADTQYF. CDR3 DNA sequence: TGTGCCAGCAGCTTAGGACTCTCCCCGGCAGATACGCAGTATTTT.

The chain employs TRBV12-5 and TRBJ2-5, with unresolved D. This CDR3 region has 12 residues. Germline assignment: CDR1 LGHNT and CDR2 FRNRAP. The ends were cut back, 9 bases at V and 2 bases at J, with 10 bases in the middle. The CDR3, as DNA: TGTGCTAGCCAGCAACAGCAAGAGACCCAGTACTTC. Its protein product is CASQQQQETQYF.

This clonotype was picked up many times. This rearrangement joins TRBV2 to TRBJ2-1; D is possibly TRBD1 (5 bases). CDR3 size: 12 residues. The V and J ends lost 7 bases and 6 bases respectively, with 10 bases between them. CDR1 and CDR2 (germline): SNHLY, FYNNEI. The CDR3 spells CASTSDTNEQFF. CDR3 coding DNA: TGTGCCAGCACATCGGACACCAATGAGCAGTTCTTC.

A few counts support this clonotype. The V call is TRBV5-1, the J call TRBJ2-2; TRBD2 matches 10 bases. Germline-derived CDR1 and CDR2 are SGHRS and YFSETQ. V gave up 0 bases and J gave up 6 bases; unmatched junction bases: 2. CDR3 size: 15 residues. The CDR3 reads CASSLASGGAGELFF. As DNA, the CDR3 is TGCGCCAGCAGCTTGGCCAGCGGGGGGGCCGGGGAGCTGTTTTTT.

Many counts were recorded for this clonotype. The CDR3 is CASSLRRLDTNEKLFF. In nucleotides, the CDR3 is TGTGCCAGCAGCTTACGGCGGCTCGATACTAATGAAAAACTGTTTTTT. The genes are TRBV7-8 and TRBJ1-4; no definite D call. This CDR3 has 16 amino acids. V was pared by 2 bases and J by 2 bases, with 12 bases between. Looked up from germline, CDR1 is SGHVS and CDR2 is FQNEAQ.

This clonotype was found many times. The CDR3 spells CASTSPGSWTEAFF. Here the CDR3 DNA reads TGTGCCAGCACATCCCCAGGGAGTTGGACTGAAGCTTTCTTT. This chain links TRBV12-3 or TRBV12-4 with TRBJ1-1; tentatively, D is TRBD1 (5 bases). V lost 7 bases and J 5 bases, leaving 17 bases between the germline ends. The CDR3 covers 14 residues.

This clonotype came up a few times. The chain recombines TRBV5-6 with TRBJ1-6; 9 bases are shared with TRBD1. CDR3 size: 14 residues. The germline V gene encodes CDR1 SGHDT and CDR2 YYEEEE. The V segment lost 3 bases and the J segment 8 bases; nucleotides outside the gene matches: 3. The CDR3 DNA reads TGTGCCAGCAGCTATGGGACAGGGTATTCACCCCTCCACTTT. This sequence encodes CASSYGTGYSPLHF.